The 31 T cell receptor beta chains given below trace back to one sample, sequenced in a study of cytomegalovirus exposure and HLA in healthy donors. The PCR was carried out with 60 Vbeta primers and 13 Jbeta primers. TCRdb's copy holds only in-frame clones and misses some; the assay was immunoSEQ multiplex PCR. In the table there are 120,000 to 150,000 clones, roughly 80% of which are singletons. Specimen: PBMCs. These receptors came from a man aged 35-49 years in good health and CMV-seropositive.

This chain's CDR3 is CASSEAGGPRYNEQFF. CDR3 nucleotide sequence: TGCGCCAGCAGTGAGGCGGGAGGGCCAAGGTACAATGAGCAGTTCTTC. The rearrangement links TRBV5-1 to TRBJ2-1, with 9 bases that match TRBD2. Germline assignment: CDR1 SGHRS and CDR2 YFSETQ. The CDR3 is 16 residues long. V was pared by 5 bases and J by 4 bases, with 10 bases of the junction left unmatched.

In this sample, this clone turned up a few times. V is TRBV11-2 and J is TRBJ1-4; TRBD1 aligns across 7 bases. The germline V gene encodes CDR1 SGHAT and CDR2 FQNNGV. Trimming at V came to 5 bases and at J to 7 bases, leaving 4 bases not matched to a gene. The CDR3 spans 13 residues. CDR3 region: CASSDRDSEKLFF. Written as DNA, the CDR3 is TGTGCCAGCAGCGACCGGGACAGTGAAAAACTGTTTTTT.

The V and J genes are TRBV23-1 and TRBJ1-2; no reliable D call. TRBV23-1 is given ORF status, its function remaining uncertain. The CDR3 totals 14 residues. Trimming took 4 bases from V and 0 from J, leaving 9 bases between them. CDR3 amino acids: CASSLDGANYGYTF. CDR3 sequence (DNA): TGCGCCAGCAGTCTCGACGGGGCTAACTATGGCTACACCTTC.

This clone appeared a few times. The chain couples TRBV30 to TRBJ1-5; D remains ambiguous. The CDR3 runs 14 residues. Trimming removed 3 bases from V and 1 base from J, with 10 bases in between. CDR1 and CDR2 (germline): GTSNPN, SVGIG (reference sequence). In DNA, the CDR3 is TGTGCCTGGAGCCCCTTGGCAAGCAATCAGCCCCAGCATTTT. This encodes CAWSPLASNQPQHF.

J is TRBJ2-3 and V is TRBV4-1; TRBD2 agrees at 8 bases. The CDR3 totals 17 residues. Germline loops: CDR1 MGHRA, CDR2 YSYEKL. The junction had 17 bases not matched to a gene; V was cut back by 6 bases and J by 6 bases. The CDR3, as DNA: TGCGCCAGCAGGACTCACGGGGGAGCGGGAGCCGGGGATACGCAGTATTTT. It encodes CASRTHGGAGAGDTQYF.

The chain links TRBV28 to TRBJ1-5; D is unresolved. Trimming took off 2 bases at V and 0 bases at J, with 20 bases between the two ends. This CDR3 has 19 amino acids. Germline CDR1 MDHEN, CDR2 SYDVKM. The CDR3 DNA follows: TGTGCCAGCAGTTTAGGGCCAGGCCGGAGAGGGTATAGCAATCAGCCCCAGCATTTT. Its protein product is CASSLGPGRRGYSNQPQHF. Full variable domain (remainder filled in from reference TRBV28 and TRBJ1-5): DVKVTQSSRYLVKRTGEKVFLECVQDMDHENMFWYRQDPGLGLRLIYFSYDVKMKEKGDIPEGYSVSREKKERFSLILESASTNQTSMYLCASSLGPGRRGYSNQPQHFGDGTRLSIL.

The chain uses TRBV9 and TRBJ1-3, with no clear D. The V gene lost 0 bases and the J gene lost 3 bases, with 7 bases spanning the gap. The CDR3 loop spans 14 amino acids. Germline lookup yields CDR1 SGDLS and CDR2 YYNGEE. The CDR3 DNA is TGTGCCAGCAGCGTAGATCCAGATGGAAACACCATATATTTT. It is translated as CASSVDPDGNTIYF.

This sequence joins TRBV6-5 and TRBJ2-7; no definite D call. The germline gives CDR1 MNHEY, CDR2 SVGAGI. The V end lost 2 bases, the J end lost 0 bases, and 14 bases lay between the germline ends. The CDR3 runs to 16 residues. Here the CDR3 reads CASSYGVSGSSYEQYF. The CDR3 nucleotides read TGTGCCAGCAGTTACGGCGTCTCCGGGTCCTCCTACGAGCAGTACTTC.

The chain recombines TRBV11-2 with TRBJ1-1, with D tentatively TRBD1 (5 bases). The germline V gene encodes CDR1 SGHAT and CDR2 FQNNGV. V was clipped by 0 bases and J by 9 bases, with 11 bases between them. The CDR3 spans 13 residues. The chain's CDR3 is CASSLEQGYKAFF. CDR3 in DNA: TGTGCCAGCAGCTTAGAGCAGGGCTATAAAGCTTTCTTT.

This clone has a single count. The CDR3, as DNA: TGTGCCACCAGCAGAGGCCAGGGCGACAATCAGCCCCAGCATTTT. This sequence encodes CATSRGQGDNQPQHF. V usage is TRBV15 and J usage is TRBJ1-5; possibly TRBD1 for D (5 bases). Germline CDR1 reads LNHNV; CDR2 reads YYDKDF (reference sequence). V lost 1 base and J 3 bases, leaving 10 bases between the germline ends. The CDR3 runs 15 residues.

This chain links TRBV25-1 with TRBJ2-5; D is possibly TRBD1 (6 bases). The CDR3 runs to 14 residues. The germline V gene encodes CDR1 MGHDK and CDR2 SYGVNS. V lost 5 bases to trimming and J lost 5 bases, with 15 bases between them. The CDR3 region is CASSKTGIRETQYF. The CDR3 DNA reads as TGTGCCAGCAGTAAGACAGGCATCCGGGAGACCCAGTACTTC.

The J gene is TRBJ1-1, the V gene TRBV11-2, with TRBD1 matching 9 bases. Unmatched junction bases numbered 5, after V lost 5 bases and J lost 4 bases. The CDR3 contains 14 residues. The germline V gene encodes CDR1 SGHAT and CDR2 FQNNGV. CDR3 sequence reads: CASSTDRGVTEAFF. The CDR3 DNA follows: TGTGCCAGCAGCACTGACAGGGGGGTCACTGAAGCTTTCTTT.

V gene TRBV6-5 combines with J gene TRBJ2-7; TRBD2 might be the D (6 bases). V lost 4 bases, J lost 1 base, and 17 bases lay in between. This CDR3 spans 16 amino acids. Germline CDR1 and CDR2: MNHEY and SVGAGI. The CDR3 coding sequence is TGTGCCAGCAGTTCCCCTAGCGAATCGAGGTCCTACGAGCAGTACTTC. Translated: CASSSPSESRSYEQYF.

In this sample, this clone turned up once. The V call is TRBV10-1, the J call TRBJ2-7, with 9 positions matching TRBD2. With V trimmed by 2 bases and J by 2 bases, 4 bases remained unmatched. The CDR3 is 15 residues long. Germline V gene lookup returns CDR1 WNHNN and CDR2 SYGVQD (reference sequence). The CDR3 bases are TGCGCCAGCAGTGAGGCGACTAGCGGACCCTACGAGCAGTACTTC. Its protein is CASSEATSGPYEQYF.

This clone was observed a few times. This sample also contains other DNA sequences that code for the same CDR3. This chain joins TRBV5-6 and TRBJ1-4; 7 bases line up with TRBD1. V trimming: 4 bases; J trimming: 10 bases; junction bases outside the gene matches: 7. This CDR3 has 13 amino acids. Per the germline V gene, CDR1 is SGHDT and CDR2 is YYEEEE. CDR3 nucleotides: TGTGCCAGCAGCGCCGGGACAGTAGGAAAACTGTTTTTT. Amino acid sequence: CASSAGTVGKLFF.

The CDR3 sequence: CASSLNLGLAADTQYF. The CDR3 DNA follows: TGTGCCAGCAGCCTAAACCTTGGACTAGCGGCAGATACGCAGTATTTT. The V call is TRBV7-9, the J call TRBJ2-3; the match to TRBD2 covers 10 bases. J gave up 4 bases and V 5 bases, and 9 bases lay outside the gene matches. The CDR3 is 16 residues long. Germline V lookup: CDR1 SEHNR, CDR2 FQNEAQ (reference sequence).

The chain is built from TRBV19 and TRBJ2-3; D is possibly TRBD1 (5 bases). This CDR3 spans 15 amino acids. Trimming removed 3 bases at V and 2 bases at J, with 12 bases between. From germline, CDR1 is LNHDA and CDR2 SQIVND (reference sequence). The CDR3 DNA reads as TGTGCCAGTAGTATGTGGGGCAGGAACACAGATACGCAGTATTTT. This encodes CASSMWGRNTDTQYF. Complete variable domain (other parts from reference TRBV19 and TRBJ2-3): DGGITQSPKYLFRKEGQNVTLSCEQNLNHDAMYWYRQDPGQGLRLIYYSQIVNDFQKGDIAEGYSVSREKKESFPLTVTSAQKNPTAFYLCASSMWGRNTDTQYFGPGTRLTVL.

V usage is TRBV11-3 and J usage is TRBJ2-3, with 8 bases identical to TRBD2. The V gene end was trimmed by 5 bases and the J gene end by 5 bases; junction bases not matched to a gene: 9. The CDR3 length is 15 residues. The germline V gene has CDR1 SGHNT and CDR2 YENEEA. The CDR3 region is CASSLAREGVDTQYF. The CDR3 nucleotides are TGTGCCAGCAGCCTAGCTCGGGAGGGTGTAGATACGCAGTATTTT.

The chain combines TRBV5-4 with TRBJ2-5; 10 bases agree with TRBD2. This CDR3 has 17 residues. V shed 0 bases, J shed 5 bases, and the junction held 10 bases outside the gene matches. Germline V gives CDR1 SGHNT, CDR2 YYREEE (reference sequence). The CDR3 DNA is TGTGCCAGCAGCTTGGCGTTGGCTAGCGGGAGTCGTGAGACCCAGTACTTC. Residues: CASSLALASGSRETQYF.

The chain has TRBV19 and TRBJ2-5; possible D gene TRBD1, 5 bases. Germline CDR1 reads LNHDA; CDR2 reads SQIVND (reference sequence). The CDR3 covers 16 residues. Trimming pared 6 bases from V and 1 base from J, leaving 18 bases between. The CDR3 sequence is CASSSSWQGGQETQYF. As DNA, the CDR3 is TGTGCCAGTAGCTCAAGTTGGCAGGGTGGCCAAGAGACCCAGTACTTC.

This clone was observed a few times. J is TRBJ1-4 and V is TRBV6-5; a weak D match, TRBD1 (6 bases). In germline, CDR1 is MNHEY, CDR2 SVGAGI. The V end lost 2 bases, the J end lost 5 bases, and 12 bases lay between the germline ends. CDR3 length: 15 residues. DNA for the CDR3: TGTGCCAGCAGTTACAAAACAGGGTTGAATGAAAAACTGTTTTTT. This gives the protein CASSYKTGLNEKLFF.

J is TRBJ1-1 and V is TRBV4-1; the D is unclear. The V gene's germline CDR1 is MGHRA and CDR2 YSYEKL. The CDR3 is 14 residues long. Trimming pared 0 bases from V and 3 bases from J, leaving 8 bases between. The CDR3, as DNA: TGCGCCAGCAGCCAAGAGGGCAAAGACACTGAAGCTTTCTTT. Its translation is CASSQEGKDTEAFF.

This clone was picked up one time. The rearrangement joins TRBV27 to TRBJ1-2; 11 positions agree with TRBD1. The CDR3 is 19 residues long. Germline V lookup: CDR1 MNHEY, CDR2 SMNVEV (reference sequence). Trimming took 6 bases from V and 3 from J; bases not matched to a gene: 18. The DNA of the CDR3 is TGTGCCAGCAGGATATCACCCCAGAGGACAGGGGGCGGGTACTATGGCTACACCTTC. Its protein is CASRISPQRTGGGYYGYTF.

The genes are TRBV2 and TRBJ1-2; maybe TRBD1 (5 bases). This CDR3 has 17 amino acids. Trimming removed 4 bases at V and 0 bases at J, with 18 bases between. Looked up from germline, CDR1 is SNHLY and CDR2 is FYNNEI. The CDR3: CASSVEQGPLANYGYTF. The CDR3 region has the DNA TGTGCCAGCAGTGTTGAGCAGGGCCCCTTAGCTAACTATGGCTACACCTTC. The variable domain in full, completed from reference TRBV2 and TRBJ1-2, reads EPEVTQTPSHQVTQMGQEVILRCVPISNHLYFYWYRQILGQKVEFLVSFYNNEISEKSEIFDDQFSVERPDGSNFTLKIRSTKLEDSAMYFCASSVEQGPLANYGYTFGSGTRLTVV.

V gene TRBV7-2 combines with J gene TRBJ2-3; the D is unclear. The CDR3 is 13 amino acids. Germline CDR1 and CDR2: SGHTA and FQGNSA. With 3 bases removed from V and 0 bases from J, the gap between germline ends came to 4 bases. The CDR3 protein is CASSFMSTDTQYF. The CDR3 DNA follows: TGTGCCAGCAGCTTTATGAGCACAGATACGCAGTATTTT.

This chain joins TRBV27 and TRBJ1-5, with TRBD1 matching 8 bases. Germline trimming cut 6 bases from V and 7 bases from J; bases unmatched to any gene: 5. The CDR3 sequence is 13 residues long. Looked up from germline, CDR1 is MNHEY and CDR2 is SMNVEV (reference sequence). The CDR3 region has the DNA TGTGCCAGCAGCGGACAGGGCGGGCAGCCCCAGCATTTT. Amino acid sequence: CASSGQGGQPQHF.

The chain has TRBV19 and TRBJ2-7; unclear D gene. The CDR3 covers 13 residues. With 5 bases removed from V and 1 base from J, the gap between germline ends came to 9 bases. In germline, CDR1 is LNHDA, CDR2 SQIVND (reference sequence). The DNA for the CDR3 is TGTGCCAGTAGTTTCGGGTCTTCCTACGAGCAGTACTTC. It codes for CASSFGSSYEQYF. Drawing the rest from reference TRBV19 and TRBJ2-7, the complete variable domain is DGGITQSPKYLFRKEGQNVTLSCEQNLNHDAMYWYRQDPGQGLRLIYYSQIVNDFQKGDIAEGYSVSREKKESFPLTVTSAQKNPTAFYLCASSFGSSYEQYFGPGTRLTVT.

The table lists this clone with a few counts. The J gene is TRBJ2-7, the V gene TRBV6-6; 7 nucleotides agree with TRBD2. V was clipped by 2 bases and J by 5 bases; unmatched bases: 6. Germline V gives CDR1 MNHNY, CDR2 SVGAGI (reference sequence). The CDR3 extends over 14 amino acids. In nucleotides, the CDR3 is TGTGCCAGCAGTTACCTGGGAGGGCCTAACGAGCAGTACTTC. Its protein product is CASSYLGGPNEQYF.

The chain combines TRBV7-3 with TRBJ2-7, with D maybe TRBD2 (6 bases). Germline V gene sequence: CDR1 SGHTA, CDR2 FQGTGA. This CDR3 has 13 residues. V gave up 5 bases and J gave up 6 bases, with 14 bases separating them. The CDR3 DNA sequence: TGTGCCAGCAGCCCGGGGCAGGGACTCGAGCAGTACTTC. Its translation: CASSPGQGLEQYF.

The chain recombines TRBV6-6 with TRBJ1-2; maybe TRBD1 (6 bases). The CDR3 covers 13 residues. Per the germline V gene, CDR1 is MNHNY and CDR2 is SVGAGI (reference sequence). The DNA of the CDR3 is TGTGCGTCACGGGGGGAGGGACATACCGGCTACACCTTC. It yields the protein CASRGEGHTGYTF.

The table lists this clone with a few counts. The V and J genes are TRBV4-2 and TRBJ2-1, with D tentatively TRBD2 (6 bases). The germline V gene has CDR1 LGHNA and CDR2 YNFKEQ. The V gene lost 3 bases and the J gene lost 15 bases, with 21 bases spanning the gap. CDR3 size: 14 residues. CDR3 protein: CASSHPGEGPLLFF. As DNA, the CDR3 is TGTGCCAGCAGCCATCCGGGAGAGGGACCCCTCTTGTTCTTC.